The rows below give T cell receptor beta chains drawn from one sample of a study of neurological immune-mediated disorders. TCRdb redid the calling of the 5' RACE reads with MiXCR, one entry per CDR3 protein. The data hold fewer than 65,000 distinct CDR3 sequences, with approximately 10% observed a single time. The sequencing input was PBMCs. The receptors stem from a man aged 65 to 85 with HTLV-1-associated myelopathy (HAM/TSP). The CDR3 runs from the conserved cysteine through the conserved F or W. D genes are given only for firm matches. Expanded clones are given a class, and other clones once, few, many or no size at all.

j_gene | v_gene | d_gene | abundance | CDR3aa | CDR3nt
TRBJ1-1 | TRBV5-1 | . | many | CASSLEPFMNTEAFF | TGCGCCAGCAGCTTGGAGCCGTTTATGAACACTGAAGCTTTCTTT
TRBJ2-1 | TRBV28 | TRBD2 | . | CASSPPGLAGLDEQFF | TGTGCCAGCAGCCCGCCGGGACTAGCGGGACTAGATGAGCAGTTCTTC
TRBJ2-1 | TRBV7-3 | TRBD2 | many | CASSPKVSLAGANEQFF | TGTGCCAGCAGCCCCAAGGTCTCACTAGCGGGAGCCAATGAGCAGTTCTTC
TRBJ2-3 | TRBV7-3 | . | many | CASSSRGGDTQYF | TGTGCCAGCAGCTCCAGGGGTGGGGATACGCAGTATTTT
TRBJ2-7 | TRBV10-3 | . | . | CAISRDTYTYEQYF | TGTGCCATCAGCCGGGACACCTACACCTACGAGCAGTACTTC
TRBJ2-2 | TRBV6-5 | . | many | CASSYSSSGPGELFF | TGTGCCAGCAGTTACTCGAGTTCCGGGCCCGGGGAGCTGTTTTTT
TRBJ2-7 | TRBV20-1 | . | many | CSARGAGEYEQYF | TGCAGTGCTAGGGGGGCAGGGGAATACGAGCAGTACTTC
TRBJ2-7 | TRBV7-8 | . | many | CASRYTDFSGEQYF | TGTGCCAGCAGATACACGGACTTTTCTGGGGAGCAGTACTTC
TRBJ2-1 | TRBV7-9 | TRBD2 | many | CASSLVIAGDNEQFF | TGTGCCAGCAGCTTAGTGATAGCGGGGGACAATGAGCAGTTCTTC
TRBJ2-3 | TRBV12-3/TRBV12-4 | TRBD2 | many | CASRIGSGSTPDTQYF | TGTGCCAGCAGAATTGGTAGCGGGAGTACCCCAGATACGCAGTATTTT
TRBJ2-1 | TRBV6-5 | TRBD1 | . | CARSCLGQGKDNEQFF | TGTGCCAGAAGTTGCTTGGGACAGGGTAAGGACAATGAGCAGTTCTTC
TRBJ2-2 | TRBV7-2 | . | many | CASSTMPNTGELFF | TGTGCCAGCAGTACGATGCCTAACACCGGGGAGCTGTTTTTT
TRBJ2-5 | TRBV20-1 | . | many | CSAVPKETQYF | TGCAGTGCTGTACCAAAAGAGACCCAGTACTTC
TRBJ2-2 | TRBV12-3/TRBV12-4 | . | many | CASSPSSRAGGELFF | TGTGCCAGCAGCCCCTCCAGTAGGGCTGGCGGGGAGCTGTTTTTT
TRBJ2-1 | TRBV7-3 | TRBD2 | . | CASSRTSGRAGEQFF | TGTGCCAGCAGCCGGACTAGCGGGAGGGCCGGGGAGCAGTTCTTC
TRBJ1-1 | TRBV3-1 | . | many | CASATKGGTEAFF | TGTGCCAGCGCTACCAAGGGAGGGACTGAAGCTTTCTTT
TRBJ1-6 | TRBV28 | . | many | CASRGAYNSPLHF | TGTGCCAGCAGGGGTGCCTATAATTCACCCCTCCACTTT
TRBJ2-7 | TRBV20-1 | TRBD2 | many | CSARESSGVYEQYF | TGCAGTGCTAGAGAGTCTAGCGGGGTCTACGAGCAGTACTTC
TRBJ1-2 | TRBV2 | TRBD1 | many | CASSYSGTGPRRYTF | TGTGCCAGCAGTTATTCCGGGACAGGACCTCGGCGCTACACCTTC
TRBJ1-6 | TRBV27 | TRBD1 | many | CASSYSRGNNSPLHF | TGTGCCAGCAGTTATTCCAGGGGGAATAATTCACCCCTCCACTTT
TRBJ2-1 | TRBV27 | TRBD2 | many | CASSSQGLALNEQFF | TGTGCCAGCAGTTCGCAGGGACTAGCGTTGAATGAGCAGTTCTTC
TRBJ2-1 | TRBV7-2 | TRBD2 | . | CASSPRGGLDEQFF | TGTGCCAGCAGCCCTCGGGGAGGGCTGGATGAGCAGTTCTTC
TRBJ2-3 | TRBV19 | TRBD2 | many | CASSPLAGRTDTQYF | TGTGCCAGTAGTCCCTTAGCGGGCCGCACAGATACGCAGTATTTT
TRBJ2-1 | TRBV6-1 | TRBD2 | . | CASSESRGSLQYQFF | TGTGCCAGCAGTGAATCTCGCGGGAGTTTGCAGTATCAGTTCTTC
TRBJ2-7 | TRBV7-2 | . | many | CASSSVGTKEGEQYF | TGTGCCAGCAGCTCGGTAGGGACAAAAGAGGGCGAGCAGTACTTC
TRBJ1-3 | TRBV6-5 | . | many | CASSYSRSSGNTIYF | TGTGCCAGCAGTTACTCACGGAGCTCTGGAAACACCATATATTTT
TRBJ1-6 | TRBV14 | TRBD1 | many | CASSPNQGATAPLHF | TGTGCCAGCAGCCCGAACCAGGGGGCCACGGCACCCCTCCACTTT
TRBJ2-1 | TRBV3-1 | TRBD2 | many | CASSLPTSGRNEQFF | TGTGCCAGCAGCTTACCGACTAGCGGGAGGAATGAGCAGTTCTTC
TRBJ2-7 | TRBV5-1 | . | many | CASAAWSGYEQYF | TGCGCCAGCGCAGCTTGGTCAGGGTACGAGCAGTACTTC
TRBJ1-2 | TRBV21-1 | . | . | CASSRDRETNYGYTF | TGTGCCAGCAGTAGGGACAGGGAAACTAACTATGGCTACACCTTC
TRBJ2-5 | TRBV28 | . | few | CASRLTPPWETQYF | TGTGCCAGCAGGTTGACCCCCCCCTGGGAGACCCAGTACTTC
TRBJ2-3 | TRBV9 | . | many | CASSWRGYSTDTQYF | TGTGCCAGCTCCTGGAGGGGTTATAGCACAGATACGCAGTATTTT
TRBJ1-5 | TRBV7-2 | . | many | CASSLTVDQPQHF | TGTGCCAGCAGCCTGACAGTCGATCAGCCCCAGCATTTT